The rows below give T cell receptor beta chains drawn from one sample of a study of cytomegalovirus exposure and HLA in healthy donors. Method: immunoSEQ multiplex PCR; TCRdb's copy keeps in-frame clones and lacks some. The repertoire consists of about 140,000 clones, with 72% occurring once and the leading ten covering approximately 2.1%. Sequences were obtained from PBMCs. These receptors originate from a man aged 35 to 55 in good health and CMV-seronegative. Both conserved end residues are part of each CDR3. A D gene is named only where the DNA matches it firmly. Not all rows give a size; the values are once, few, many and, for expanded clones, a class.

v_gene	j_gene	d_gene	abundance	CDR3aa	CDR3nt
TRBV9	TRBJ2-7	TRBD1	-	CASSGGETGGGYEQYF	TGTGCCAGCAGCGGAGGGGAAACAGGGGGCGGGTACGAGCAGTACTTC
TRBV7-2	TRBJ1-5	-	-	CASSFRWESNQPQHF	TGTGCCAGCAGCTTTAGATGGGAGAGCAATCAGCCCCAGCATTTT
TRBV7-2	TRBJ1-2	-	-	CASSLEGYGYTF	TGTGCCAGCAGCTTAGAGGGGTATGGCTACACCTTC
TRBV28	TRBJ1-2	TRBD1	few	CASRPPGTVVGYTF	TGTGCCAGCAGACCCCCCGGGACAGTAGTTGGCTACACCTTC
TRBV4-1	TRBJ1-2	-	-	CASSRLLSLSGDYGYPF	TGCGCCAGCAGCCGGCTACTTAGCCTCTCCGGAGACTATGGCTACCCCTTC
TRBV7-6	TRBJ2-7	TRBD1	-	CASSLGRDRVWEQYF	TGTGCCAGCAGCTTAGGCCGGGACAGGGTATGGGAGCAGTACTTC
TRBV5-4	TRBJ2-7	TRBD2	-	CASSLGTSGRYEQYF	TGTGCCAGCAGCTTGGGGACTAGCGGGAGGTACGAGCAGTACTTC
TRBV9	TRBJ2-2	TRBD1	-	CASSVDLPGQGAHTGELFF	TGTGCCAGCAGCGTAGATCTCCCCGGACAGGGGGCCCACACCGGGGAGCTGTTTTTT
TRBV19	TRBJ2-5	TRBD1	-	CASAPQGASARTQYF	TGTGCCAGTGCACCTCAGGGGGCGTCGGCGCGGACCCAGTACTTC
TRBV15	TRBJ1-4	TRBD1	-	CATSRGGTGGEKLFF	TGTGCCACCAGCCGAGGAGGGACAGGGGGAGAAAAACTGTTTTTT
TRBV19	TRBJ2-7	TRBD2	once	CASSDRLAGRHEQYF	TGTGCCAGTAGTGACAGACTAGCGGGAAGACACGAGCAGTACTTC
TRBV4-1	TRBJ2-3	-	-	CASSQDLDYLSTDTQYF	TGCGCCAGCAGCCAAGATCTGGACTACCTCAGCACAGATACGCAGTATTTT
TRBV25-1	TRBJ1-4	-	-	CASSELGTASNEKLFF	TGTGCCAGCAGTGAATTAGGAACAGCCTCTAATGAAAAACTGTTTTTT
TRBV6-6	TRBJ1-1	TRBD1	-	CASSFRQGWGTEAFF	TGTGCCAGCAGTTTCCGACAGGGGTGGGGCACTGAAGCTTTCTTT
TRBV6-5	TRBJ2-1	TRBD2	-	CASSYGSGSAYNEQFF	TGTGCCAGCAGTTACGGAAGCGGGAGTGCGTACAATGAGCAGTTCTTC
TRBV9	TRBJ1-6	TRBD1	-	CASSMDRGWDSPLHF	TGTGCCAGCAGCATGGACAGGGGCTGGGATTCACCCCTCCACTTT
TRBV18	TRBJ2-1	TRBD2	-	CASSPELAGGYNEQFF	TGTGCCAGCTCCCCGGAGCTAGCGGGAGGGTACAATGAGCAGTTCTTC
TRBV6-1	TRBJ1-2	-	-	CASSEFTGPNYGYTF	TGTGCCAGCAGTGAATTCACAGGGCCTAACTATGGCTACACCTTC
TRBV10-3	TRBJ2-7	TRBD1	-	CAIGTGPTYEQYF	TGTGCCATCGGGACAGGCCCGACCTACGAGCAGTACTTC
TRBV30	TRBJ2-7	-	-	CAWSVPGVGYEQYF	TGTGCCTGGAGTGTACCAGGGGTAGGCTACGAGCAGTACTTC
TRBV7-6	TRBJ1-2	TRBD1	-	CASSRDRGYGYTF	TGTGCCAGCAGTCGTGACAGGGGCTATGGCTACACCTTC
TRBV10-3	TRBJ2-3	TRBD1	-	CAIASGQGTDTQYF	TGTGCCATCGCCTCGGGACAGGGCACAGATACGCAGTATTTT
TRBV5-4	TRBJ1-2	-	-	CASSLWGTHHTF	TGTGCCAGCAGCTTGTGGGGCACCCACCACACCTTC
TRBV28	TRBJ2-1	TRBD2	-	CASSLAGTYNEQFF	TGTGCCAGCAGTCTAGCGGGAACCTACAATGAGCAGTTCTTC
TRBV6-1	TRBJ1-6	-	-	CASSRTDANSPLHF	TGTGCCAGCAGTCGGACTGACGCTAATTCACCCCTCCACTTT
TRBV5-4	TRBJ2-1	TRBD2	-	CASRNPGGPYNEQFF	TGTGCCAGCAGGAACCCGGGGGGGCCCTACAATGAGCAGTTCTTC
TRBV18	TRBJ2-7	TRBD1	-	CASSPRGQGYEQYF	TGTGCCAGCTCACCAAGAGGACAGGGCTACGAGCAGTACTTC
TRBV5-1	TRBJ1-4	TRBD1	-	CASRIQGSTNEKLFF	TGCGCCAGCAGAATACAGGGGTCAACTAATGAAAAACTGTTTTTT
TRBV6-1	TRBJ2-5	TRBD2	-	CASRISGGQQETQYF	TGTGCCAGCCGGATTAGCGGGGGACAACAAGAGACCCAGTACTTC
TRBV9	TRBJ2-3	TRBD2	-	CASSDLSGGRRTDTQYF	TGTGCCAGCAGCGACCTTAGCGGGGGCCGGCGCACAGATACGCAGTATTTT
TRBV10-2	TRBJ2-7	-	-	CASRDGRGSYEQYF	TGCGCCAGCAGGGATGGCAGGGGTTCCTACGAGCAGTACTTC
TRBV28	TRBJ2-1	TRBD2	once	CASSFPSRGLAGEVGSGYEQFF	TGTGCCAGCAGTTTTCCCTCCCGGGGGCTAGCGGGAGAGGTCGGGAGTGGCTATGAGCAGTTCTTC
TRBV28	TRBJ2-7	TRBD1	-	CASSLSPGQAAEQYF	TGTGCCAGCAGTTTATCCCCGGGACAGGCGGCCGAGCAGTACTTC
TRBV29-1	TRBJ2-2	-	-	CSVEVDRRNTGELFF	TGCAGCGTTGAAGTCGACAGAAGGAACACCGGGGAGCTGTTTTTT
TRBV5-4	TRBJ2-5	TRBD2	-	CASSRTGGAAETQYF	TGTGCCAGCAGCCGGACGGGGGGTGCGGCAGAGACCCAGTACTTC
TRBV6-5	TRBJ2-7	-	-	CASSPTGGLLNEQYF	TGTGCCAGCAGCCCCACGGGTGGTCTCCTGAACGAGCAGTACTTC
TRBV5-4	TRBJ1-1	-	-	CASSPGAKQVNTEAFF	TGTGCCAGCAGCCCTGGGGCCAAACAGGTGAACACTGAAGCTTTCTTT
TRBV19	TRBJ1-1	TRBD1	-	CASSPGRDSLMNTEAFF	TGTGCCAGTAGTCCCGGCCGGGACAGCCTGATGAACACTGAAGCTTTCTTT
TRBV27	TRBJ2-7	-	-	CASSFDRRSYEQYF	TGTGCCAGCAGTTTTGACAGGCGCTCCTACGAGCAGTACTTC
TRBV11-2	TRBJ1-1	-	-	CASSPTMGAIAEAFF	TGTGCCAGCAGCCCTACCATGGGGGCGATCGCTGAAGCTTTCTTT
TRBV29-1	TRBJ1-4	-	-	CSVGEPNEKLFF	TGCAGCGTGGGAGAACCCAATGAAAAACTGTTTTTT
TRBV7-8	TRBJ2-1	TRBD2	-	CASSFEGLAAYNEQFF	TGTGCCAGCAGCTTCGAAGGACTAGCGGCCTACAATGAGCAGTTCTTC
TRBV6-6	TRBJ1-2	TRBD1	-	CASSRVMGTGDYGYTF	TGTGCCAGCAGCCGCGTAATGGGGACAGGGGACTATGGCTACACCTTC
TRBV15	TRBJ2-7	-	once	CATSRDLVGGYEQYF	TGTGCCACCAGCAGAGATCTAGTCGGGGGCTACGAGCAGTACTTC
TRBV7-6	TRBJ2-5	-	once	CASSLAPQGEETQYF	TGTGCCAGCAGCTTAGCGCCACAGGGTGAAGAGACCCAGTACTTC
TRBV9	TRBJ2-7	TRBD2	-	CASSVVSSGISYEQYF	TGTGCCAGCAGCGTAGTTTCTAGCGGGATCTCCTACGAGCAGTACTTC
TRBV21-1	TRBJ2-1	-	-	CASSLFGTSGRPSSYNEQFF	TGTGCCAGCAGCCTCTTTGGGACTAGCGGGAGACCTAGCTCCTACAATGAGCAGTTCTTC
TRBV7-8	TRBJ2-7	-	-	CASSPRQEAYEQYF	TGTGCCAGCAGCCCCCGACAGGAAGCCTACGAGCAGTACTTC
TRBV18	TRBJ1-5	TRBD1	-	CASSKDRDRANQPQHF	TGTGCCAGCTCAAAAGACCGGGACAGGGCCAATCAGCCCCAGCATTTT
TRBV7-6	TRBJ1-1	TRBD1	few	CASSQGVNTEAFF	TGTGCCAGCAGCCAGGGGGTGAACACTGAAGCTTTCTTT
TRBV6-6	TRBJ2-7	TRBD2	-	CASMRTSGTYEQYF	TGTGCCAGCATGAGGACTAGCGGGACCTACGAGCAGTACTTC
TRBV5-8	TRBJ2-1	-	-	CASSLAGASALYNEQFF	TGTGCCAGCAGCTTGGCGGGAGCAAGTGCCCTTTACAATGAGCAGTTCTTC
TRBV5-6	TRBJ1-1	TRBD1	-	CASSSLDREWRTEAFF	TGTGCCAGCAGCTCGCTCGACAGGGAATGGCGCACTGAAGCTTTCTTT
TRBV4-1	TRBJ2-4	-	-	CASSQAGVGAKNIQYF	TGCGCCAGCAGCCAAGCCGGGGTTGGGGCCAAAAACATTCAGTACTTC
TRBV4-1	TRBJ2-6	-	-	CASSQTSREGNVLTF	TGCGCCAGCAGCCAAACATCGAGGGAAGGCAACGTCCTGACTTTC
TRBV14	TRBJ2-5	-	once	CASSQTMGVIGRETQYF	TGTGCCAGCAGCCAAACAATGGGAGTCATCGGGCGAGAGACCCAGTACTTC
TRBV19	TRBJ2-3	-	-	CASMGRGGDTQYF	TGTGCCAGTATGGGCAGGGGTGGTGATACGCAGTATTTT
TRBV19	TRBJ2-2	-	few	CASNYRNTGELFF	TGTGCCAGTAATTACAGGAACACCGGGGAGCTGTTTTTT
TRBV7-6	TRBJ2-1	-	few	CASSLRGISSYNEQFF	TGTGCCAGCAGCTTAAGAGGGATCAGCTCCTACAATGAGCAGTTCTTC
TRBV28	TRBJ2-7	TRBD2	once	CASSSPLRAGGSSYEQYF	TGTGCCAGCAGTTCCCCGTTAAGGGCGGGAGGGTCCTCCTACGAGCAGTACTTC